A selection of T cell receptor beta chains follows, all from one sample in a study of CD8 T cells in Susac syndrome. TCRdb reprocessed the immunoSEQ multiplex PCR reads via MiXCR and lists one record per CDR3 protein. The sample holds about 180,000 distinct CDR3 sequences, roughly 94% seen once. Sequenced: CD4+ T cells from PBMCs. These TCRs come from a human donor with Susac syndrome. CDR3s include the opening cysteine and the closing phenylalanine or tryptophan. A D gene is named only where the DNA matches it firmly. The size field is filled for only some rows; it gives once, few, many or a size class.

j_call v_call clone_size d_call cdr3_nt cdr3_aa
TRBJ2-3 TRBV7-2 . . TGTGCCAGCAGCCGTCAGCGGAGCCGCACAGATACGCAGTATTTT CASSRQRSRTDTQYF
TRBJ1-1 TRBV18 . . TGTGCCAGCTCACCAAAGGAGAACACTGAAGCTTTCTTT CASSPKENTEAFF
TRBJ2-1 TRBV5-1 few . TGTGCCAGCAGCTTGGGGCAGAGCTCCTACAATGAGCAGTTCTTC CASSLGQSSYNEQFF
TRBJ2-1 TRBV29-1 once . TGCAGCGTTGAATCGGGGACGGGCAATGAGCAGTTCTTC CSVESGTGNEQFF
TRBJ2-2 TRBV5-1 . TRBD2 TGCGCCAGCAGATTGGGACTAGCGGGGGGGCCGAGCACCGGGGAGCTGTTTTTT CASRLGLAGGPSTGELFF
TRBJ2-1 TRBV6-9 . . TGTGCCAGCAGCCGTCGGACAAGTTACAATGAGCAGTTCTTC CASSRRTSYNEQFF
TRBJ1-2 TRBV2 . . TGTGCCAGCAGTGAGAGGGTCTACTCGGGCTACACCTTC CASSERVYSGYTF
TRBJ2-7 TRBV5-1 . TRBD2 TGCGCCAGCAGCGTCCAGCCGGGGGGGTACGAGCAGTACTTC CASSVQPGGYEQYF
TRBJ2-1 TRBV7-9 . TRBD2 TGTGCCAGCAGCTTATCGACGGGGGGGAGCTCCTACAATGAGCAGTTCTTC CASSLSTGGSSYNEQFF
TRBJ1-5 TRBV10-2 . TRBD1 TGCGCCAGCAGCCTCGGGACAGGGGGCGCGAATCAGCCCCAGCATTTT CASSLGTGGANQPQHF
TRBJ2-5 TRBV25-1 . . TGTGCCAGCAGTGACAGCTACGGGTTAGAGACCCAGTACTTC CASSDSYGLETQYF
TRBJ2-3 TRBV7-3 . TRBD2 TGTGCCAGCAGTCATCCGGGGGGAGATACGCAGTATTTT CASSHPGGDTQYF
TRBJ2-5 TRBV5-1 . TRBD2 TGCGCCAGCAGCTCATTAGCGGGACGGCGGGGCGAGACCCAGTACTTC CASSSLAGRRGETQYF
TRBJ1-1 TRBV7-9 . . TGTGCCAGCAGGCAGACCCGAGAGAACACTGAAGCTTTCTTT CASRQTRENTEAFF
TRBJ1-1 TRBV7-8 once TRBD1 TGTGCCAGCAGCCCTAGACAGGGAAGGGACACTGAAGCTTTCTTT CASSPRQGRDTEAFF
TRBJ1-6 TRBV3-1 . . TGTGCCAGCAGCCACACAGGGAGCGCGGATAATTCACCCCTCCACTTT CASSHTGSADNSPLHF
TRBJ1-1 TRBV5-5 . . TGTGCCAGCAGCGCTCGGGGGACTGAAGCTTTCTTT CASSARGTEAFF
TRBJ2-3 TRBV7-9 . TRBD1 TGTGCCACAGGGACAGGGCTTCTCTCTCGCACAGATACGCAGTATTTT CATGTGLLSRTDTQYF
TRBJ2-1 TRBV9 . . TGTGCCAGCAGCGTAGGAGTTCAGAATGAGCAGTTCTTC CASSVGVQNEQFF
TRBJ2-7 TRBV7-2 . . TGTGCCAGCAGCTTAGATCCAGGGCCCTACGAGCAGTACTTC CASSLDPGPYEQYF
TRBJ1-2 TRBV11-2 . . TGTGCCAGCAGCTCGATGCCGGGCATGTACCCGATCTATGGCTACACCTTC CASSSMPGMYPIYGYTF
TRBJ1-5 TRBV21-1 . . TGTGCCAGCAGGATCCCGACAGGGAGGAATCAGCCCCAGCATTTT CASRIPTGRNQPQHF
TRBJ2-1 TRBV29-1 . TRBD2 TGCAGCGACGGAGGACTAGCGGGGGGCCCTAGCTCCTACAATGAGCAGTTCTTC CSDGGLAGGPSSYNEQFF
TRBJ2-7 TRBV18 . TRBD1 TGTGCCAGCTCAGGGGACAGGAACTACGAGCAGTACTTC CASSGDRNYEQYF
TRBJ2-5 TRBV20-1 . TRBD1 TGCAGTGCGCCCCCGGGGACAGGTGGTCGGGAGACCCAGTACTTC CSAPPGTGGRETQYF
TRBJ1-6 TRBV12-3/TRBV12-4 . . TGTGCCAGCAGTTTGCTACTCGGGGATTCACCCCTCCACTTT CASSLLLGDSPLHF
TRBJ2-1 TRBV12-3/TRBV12-4 . . TGTGCCAGCAACCCATTGGGACCTGCTTCGAATGAGCAGTTCTTC CASNPLGPASNEQFF
TRBJ2-7 TRBV4-1 . TRBD2 TGCGCCAGCAGCCGAGCTAGCGGGGGTTCCTACGAGCAGTACTTC CASSRASGGSYEQYF
TRBJ2-1 TRBV30 . TRBD2 TGTGCCTGGAGTGCCAGGACTAGCGACAATGAGCAGTTCTTC CAWSARTSDNEQFF
TRBJ2-7 TRBV20-1 . TRBD1 TGCAGTGCCCCCGGGACAGGGAGAAGCGAGCAGTACTTC CSAPGTGRSEQYF
TRBJ1-5 TRBV3-1 . . TGTGCCAGCAGCCGACAGGTTAGCAATCAGCCCCAGCATTTT CASSRQVSNQPQHF
TRBJ2-1 TRBV5-4 . TRBD1 TGTGCCGGGGGGCGACAGGGGGCCTACAATGAGCAGTTCTTC CAGGRQGAYNEQFF
TRBJ2-3 TRBV2 . TRBD2 TGTGCCAGCCAGCGGGGCGGAGATACGCAGTATTTT CASQRGGDTQYF
TRBJ2-1 TRBV29-1 . . TGCAGCGTTGAAGTCCGTCGGGATGAGCAGTTCTTC CSVEVRRDEQFF
TRBJ2-5 TRBV5-1 . TRBD1 TGCGCCAGCAGCTTGGTCGACGGGACAGGATCAGAGACCCAGTACTTC CASSLVDGTGSETQYF
TRBJ2-7 TRBV4-2 . TRBD1 TGTGCCAGCAGCAGGGGGCCGGGCTCCTACGAGCAGTACTTC CASSRGPGSYEQYF
TRBJ1-2 TRBV25-1 . TRBD1 TGTGCCAGCAGTGCCCCGGGACAGGGAGACTATGGCTACACCTTC CASSAPGQGDYGYTF
TRBJ2-1 TRBV5-1 . TRBD2 TGCGCCAGCAGCTTGCCCCTAGCGGGGGATTACAATGAGCAGTTCTTC CASSLPLAGDYNEQFF
TRBJ2-7 TRBV2 . TRBD1 TGTGCCAGCAGAAAATCGGAGCAGGGGGCCTACGAGCAGTACTTC CASRKSEQGAYEQYF
TRBJ2-7 TRBV6-2/TRBV6-3 . . TGTGCCAGCAAACTCGGACATTACCTCTACGAGCAGTACTTC CASKLGHYLYEQYF
TRBJ1-1 TRBV2 . TRBD1 TGTGCCAGCAGAAACAGGGGTGAAGCTTTCTTT CASRNRGEAFF
TRBJ2-5 TRBV5-4 . TRBD1 TGTGCCAGCAGCTTGTTCGGACAGGGGACGCTGGAGACCCAGTACTTC CASSLFGQGTLETQYF
TRBJ1-1 TRBV12-3/TRBV12-4 . . TGTGCCAGCAGTTTAGATCTCGTAGGGACTGAAGCTTTCTTT CASSLDLVGTEAFF
TRBJ2-7 TRBV18 once . TGTGCCAGCTCACCTGGCACAGAGGGGCGGGAGCAGTACTTC CASSPGTEGREQYF
TRBJ2-1 TRBV7-2 . TRBD2 TGTGCCAGCAGCTTAGCCCGGGGCGGCGGCGGGGGAAGCTCCTACAATGAGCAGTTCTTC CASSLARGGGGGSSYNEQFF
TRBJ2-4 TRBV4-3 once . TGCGCCAGCAGCGCGTCCCGGGGCAGGTACATTCAGTACTTC CASSASRGRYIQYF
TRBJ2-3 TRBV30 . TRBD2 TGTGCCTGGCGGAGACTAGCGGGGCGTAATGACCCCACAGATACGCAGTATTTT CAWRRLAGRNDPTDTQYF
TRBJ1-5 TRBV9 . . TGTGCCAGCAGCGTGGGTACGGAGCAGCCCCAGCATTTT CASSVGTEQPQHF
TRBJ1-3 TRBV24-1 . . TGTGCCACCGGGAGGATCATTGGAAACACCATATATTTT CATGRIIGNTIYF
TRBJ2-2 TRBV4-3 . . TGCGCCAGCAGCCAAGAAACCGACACCGGGGAGCTGTTTTTT CASSQETDTGELFF
TRBJ1-5 TRBV28 . TRBD1 TGTGCCAGCAGCGGGACAGGGGAGAATCAGCCCCAGCATTTT CASSGTGENQPQHF
TRBJ2-3 TRBV9 . TRBD2 TGTGCCAGCAGCGTAGTCGGCGGGGGATACACAGATACGCAGTATTTT CASSVVGGGYTDTQYF